Listed here are 5 T cell receptor beta chains from one sample, sequenced in a study of cytomegalovirus exposure and HLA in healthy donors. Researchers ran the PCR with 60 Vbeta and 13 Jbeta primers. TCRdb's copy holds only in-frame clones and misses some; the assay was immunoSEQ multiplex PCR. The sample lists about 160,000 clones; around 75% were seen once. What was sequenced was PBMCs. Receptors were obtained from a human donor in good health.

This clone was recorded a few times. Other DNA sequences within the sample encode an identical CDR3. The V and J genes are TRBV6-5 and TRBJ2-1; weak D call: TRBD2 (5 bases). V was cut by 0 bases and J by 4 bases, with 7 bases left in between. The CDR3 extends over 14 amino acids. Germline CDR1 and CDR2: MNHEY and SVGAGI. CDR3 sequence: CASSYSRVYNEQFF. CDR3 nucleotide sequence: TGTGCCAGCAGTTACTCGAGGGTTTACAATGAGCAGTTCTTC.

As to this clone: Within the sample, other DNA sequences also encode this same CDR3. The rearrangement uses TRBV5-1 and TRBJ2-1, with 12 bases aligning to TRBD2. Trimming removed 6 bases from V and 6 bases from J; junction bases left unmatched: 4. Germline CDR1 reads SGHRS; CDR2 reads YFSETQ. This CDR3 contains 14 residues. The DNA of the CDR3 is TGCGCCAGCACCCGGACTAGCGGGGCCAATGAGCAGTTCTTC. Protein: CASTRTSGANEQFF.

The chain has TRBV19 and TRBJ1-2, with TRBD1 matching over 7 bases. Trimming removed 4 bases from V and 6 bases from J; junction bases left unmatched: 11. The germline gives CDR1 LNHDA, CDR2 SQIVND (reference sequence). The CDR3 has 15 amino acids. The DNA for the CDR3 is TGTGCCAGTAGTAAACCGCAACAGGGGTGGAATGGCTACACCTTC. It specifies CASSKPQQGWNGYTF. Complete variable domain (other parts from reference TRBV19 and TRBJ1-2): DGGITQSPKYLFRKEGQNVTLSCEQNLNHDAMYWYRQDPGQGLRLIYYSQIVNDFQKGDIAEGYSVSREKKESFPLTVTSAQKNPTAFYLCASSKPQQGWNGYTFGSGTRLTVV.

The rearrangement joins TRBV23-1 to TRBJ1-1; no clear D. TRBV23-1 is marked as an open reading frame, function uncertain. Trimming cost V 1 base and J 0 bases, with 9 bases left between them. The CDR3 has 15 amino acids. For the CDR3, the DNA is TGCGCCAGCAGTCAATTTACAGATTTGAACACTGAAGCTTTCTTT. It codes for CASSQFTDLNTEAFF.

The chain recombines TRBV6-1 with TRBJ2-4; TRBD2 agrees at 8 bases. V lost 2 bases to trimming and J lost 8 bases; unmatched junction nucleotides: 23. CDR1 and CDR2 (germline): MNHNS, SASEGT. This CDR3 has 20 residues. The CDR3, as DNA: TGTGCCAGCAGTGAATCAGGAGGCGGGGGGTCGTCAGCAGCCATATACATTCAGTACTTC. Its protein product is CASSESGGGGSSAAIYIQYF.